The 7 T cell receptor beta chains listed next were all sequenced from one sample in a study of shared clonotypes between healthy human individuals. The protocol was immunoSEQ multiplex PCR, while the TCRdb copy is restricted to in-frame clones and leaves out a portion. The sample yields 850,000 to 1,200,000 clones, 70% to 80% seen once. Sequencing was done on a sample of memory CD4+ T cells sorted from blood. The sample's subset: CD45RA-negative fraction. These receptors originate from a man between 18 and 35 years old in good health.

This sequence joins TRBV7-2 and TRBJ2-5, with a weak D call TRBD2 (7 bases). The CDR3 is 15 residues long. From germline, CDR1 is SGHTA and CDR2 FQGNSA. Trimming pared 5 bases from V and 2 bases from J, leaving 15 bases between. In DNA, the CDR3 is TGTGCCAGCAGCCCGGGGGGACACACACAAGAGACCCAGTACTTC. Its protein is CASSPGGHTQETQYF.

The chain uses TRBV28 and TRBJ2-3, with D uncertain. Looked up from germline, CDR1 is MDHEN and CDR2 is SYDVKM. V lost 1 base to trimming and J lost 0 bases, with 8 bases between them. This CDR3 is built from 15 residues. This chain's CDR3 is CASSLSARSTDTQYF. Here the CDR3 DNA reads TGTGCCAGCAGTTTATCTGCCAGAAGCACAGATACGCAGTATTTT.

The rearrangement uses TRBV19 and TRBJ2-5; D is ambiguous. The CDR3 contains 14 residues. Germline V lookup: CDR1 LNHDA, CDR2 SQIVND (reference sequence). With 8 bases removed from V and 4 bases from J, the gap between germline ends came to 17 bases. The DNA of the CDR3 is TGTGCCAGTCGCAACACCCTTCGAGGAGAGACCCAGTACTTC. As protein: CASRNTLRGETQYF.

The chain uses TRBV5-4 and TRBJ2-7, with D maybe TRBD1 (5 bases). The V gene's germline CDR1 is SGHNT and CDR2 YYREEE (reference sequence). V lost 0 bases to trimming and J lost 0 bases, with 13 bases between them. The CDR3 consists of 16 residues. The CDR3 region is CASSLGRQGSSYEQYF. The DNA of the CDR3 is TGTGCCAGCAGCTTGGGACGGCAGGGAAGCTCCTACGAGCAGTACTTC.

The V gene is TRBV6-6, the J gene TRBJ2-3; D remains unclear. This CDR3 region has 12 residues. V shed 0 bases and J shed 6 bases, with 4 bases lying between them. Germline CDR1 and CDR2: MNHNY and SVGAGI (reference sequence). CDR3 amino acids: CASSYSLDTQYF. The CDR3 DNA reads as TGTGCCAGCAGTTACTCTCTGGATACGCAGTATTTT.

V and J are TRBV27 and TRBJ1-4; TRBD1 is a possible D gene (5 bases). Germline V gene data show CDR1 as MNHEY and CDR2 as SMNVEV (reference sequence). V was pared by 6 bases and J by 1 base, with 12 bases between. This CDR3 spans 15 amino acids. CDR3 region: CASSRTRGTNEKLFF. The CDR3 bases are TGTGCCAGCAGCCGAACTAGGGGAACTAATGAAAAACTGTTTTTT. Based on the CDR3 plus reference TRBV27 and TRBJ1-4, the full variable domain is EAQVTQNPRYLITVTGKKLTVTCSQNMNHEYMSWYRQDPGLGLRQIYYSMNVEVTDKGDVPEGYKVSRKEKRNFPLILESPSPNQTSLYFCASSRTRGTNEKLFFGSGTQLSVL.

This clone has a count of ten or more. Other nucleotide sequences in the sample specify the same CDR3. This chain connects TRBV18 to TRBJ2-5; no reliable D call. The CDR3 covers 11 residues. Germline V lookup: CDR1 KGHSH, CDR2 LQKENI. V shed 3 bases and J shed 1 base, with 0 bases lying between them. The CDR3 sequence is CASSPQETQYF. In nucleotides, the CDR3 is TGTGCCAGCTCACCCCAAGAGACCCAGTACTTC.